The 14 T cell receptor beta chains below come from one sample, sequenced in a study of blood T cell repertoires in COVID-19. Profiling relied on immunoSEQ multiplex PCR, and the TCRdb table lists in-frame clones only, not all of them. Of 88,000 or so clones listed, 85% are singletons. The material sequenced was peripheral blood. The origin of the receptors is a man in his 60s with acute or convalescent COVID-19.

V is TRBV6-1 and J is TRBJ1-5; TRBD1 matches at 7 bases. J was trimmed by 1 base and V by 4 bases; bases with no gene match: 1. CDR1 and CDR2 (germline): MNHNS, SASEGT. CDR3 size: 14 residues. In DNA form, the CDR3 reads TGTGCCAGCAGTGGGGGACAGAGCAATCAGCCCCAGCATTTT. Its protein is CASSGGQSNQPQHF.

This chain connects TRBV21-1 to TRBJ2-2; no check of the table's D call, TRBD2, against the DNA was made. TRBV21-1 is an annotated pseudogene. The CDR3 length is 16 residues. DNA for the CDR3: TGTGCCAGCAGCCCTTGTCCCCCGGGGGGGACCGGGGAGCTGTTTTTT. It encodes CASSPCPPGGTGELFF.

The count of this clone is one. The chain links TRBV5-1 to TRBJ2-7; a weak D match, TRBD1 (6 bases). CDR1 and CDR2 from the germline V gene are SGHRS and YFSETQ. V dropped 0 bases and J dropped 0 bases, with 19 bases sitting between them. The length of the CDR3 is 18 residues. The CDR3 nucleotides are TGCGCCAGCAGCTTGGATTATTCAGGGGCACCGGGCTCCTACGAGCAGTACTTC. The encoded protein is CASSLDYSGAPGSYEQYF.

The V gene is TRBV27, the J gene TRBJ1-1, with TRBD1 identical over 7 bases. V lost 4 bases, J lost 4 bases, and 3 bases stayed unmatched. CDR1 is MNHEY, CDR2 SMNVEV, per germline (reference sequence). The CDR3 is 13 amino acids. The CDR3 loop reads CASSWYRGTEAFF. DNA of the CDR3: TGTGCCAGCAGTTGGTACAGGGGCACTGAAGCTTTCTTT.

CDR3 sequence (DNA): TGTGCCAGCAGAGGATCATCCGGGGAAGCGGAGTTCTTC. Encoded protein: CASRGSSGEAEFF. The chain combines TRBV6-5 with TRBJ2-1; maybe TRBD2 (5 bases). V shed 6 bases and J shed 14 bases, with 20 bases lying between them. Germline V gene sequence: CDR1 MNHEY, CDR2 SVGAGI. The CDR3 contains 13 residues.

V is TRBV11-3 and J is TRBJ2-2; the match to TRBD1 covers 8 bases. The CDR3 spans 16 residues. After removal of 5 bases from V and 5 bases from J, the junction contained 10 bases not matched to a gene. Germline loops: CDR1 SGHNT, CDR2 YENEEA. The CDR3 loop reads CASSPPGQGRTGELFF. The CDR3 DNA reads TGTGCCAGCAGCCCCCCCGGACAGGGAAGGACCGGGGAGCTGTTTTTT.

The CDR3 DNA is TGTGCCACCAGCAGAGAACGAGGGAATGGCTACACCTTC. This sequence encodes CATSRERGNGYTF. The rearrangement uses TRBV15 and TRBJ1-2; D unresolved. The CDR3 has 13 residues. Germline-derived CDR1 and CDR2 are LNHNV and YYDKDF (reference sequence). V gave up 0 bases and J gave up 6 bases, with 8 bases separating them. Using reference TRBV15 and TRBJ1-2 for the parts outside the CDR3, the full variable domain is DAMVIQNPRYQVTQFGKPVTLSCSQTLNHNVMYWYQQKSSQAPKLLFHYYDKDFNNEADTPDNFQSRRPNTSFCFLDIRSPGLGDTAMYLCATSRERGNGYTFGSGTRLTVV.

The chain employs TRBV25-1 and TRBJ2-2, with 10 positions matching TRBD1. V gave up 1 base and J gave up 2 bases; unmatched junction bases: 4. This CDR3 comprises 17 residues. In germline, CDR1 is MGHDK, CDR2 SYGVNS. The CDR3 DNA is TGTGCCAGCAGTGAATTAGGGGACAGGGGCAACACCGGGGAGCTGTTTTTT. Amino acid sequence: CASSELGDRGNTGELFF. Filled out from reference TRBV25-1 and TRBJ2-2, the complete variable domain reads EADIYQTPRYLVIGTGKKITLECSQTMGHDKMYWYQQDPGMELHLIHYSYGVNSTEKGDLSSESTVSRIRTEHFPLTLESARPSHTSQYLCASSELGDRGNTGELFFGEGSRLTVL.

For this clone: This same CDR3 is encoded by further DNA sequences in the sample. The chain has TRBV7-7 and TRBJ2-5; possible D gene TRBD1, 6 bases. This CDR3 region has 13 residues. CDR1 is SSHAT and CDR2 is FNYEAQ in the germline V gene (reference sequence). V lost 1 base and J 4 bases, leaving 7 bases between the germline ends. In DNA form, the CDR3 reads TGTGCCAGCAGCTTAGGCAGGGGAGAGACCCAGTACTTC. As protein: CASSLGRGETQYF. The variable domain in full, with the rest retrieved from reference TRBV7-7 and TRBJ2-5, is GAGVSQSPRYKVTKRGQDVTLRCDPISSHATLYWYQQALGQGPEFLTYFNYEAQPDKSGLPSDRFSAERPEGSISTLTIQRTEQRDSAMYRCASSLGRGETQYFGPGTRLLVL.

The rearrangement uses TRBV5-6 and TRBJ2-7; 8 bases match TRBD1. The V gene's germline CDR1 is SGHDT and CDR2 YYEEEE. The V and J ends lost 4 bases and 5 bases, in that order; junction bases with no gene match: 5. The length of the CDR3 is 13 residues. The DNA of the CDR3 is TGTGCCAGCAGCCGGGACAGGTCCCACGAGCAGTACTTC. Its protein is CASSRDRSHEQYF.

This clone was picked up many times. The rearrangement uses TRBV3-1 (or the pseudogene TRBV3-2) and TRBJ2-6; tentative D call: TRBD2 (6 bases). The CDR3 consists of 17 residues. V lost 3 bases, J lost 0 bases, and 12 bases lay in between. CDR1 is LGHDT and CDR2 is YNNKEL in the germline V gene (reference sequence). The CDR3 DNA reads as TGTGCCAGCAGCCACATACGGGGGTCCTCTGGGGCCAACGTCCTGACTTTC. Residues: CASSHIRGSSGANVLTF.

The CDR3 DNA is TGTGCCAGCAGTTCCCTCGGTGTGAAAGAGACCCAGTACTTC. The encoded protein is CASSSLGVKETQYF. V is TRBV6-5 and J is TRBJ2-5; D gene uncertain. Germline V CDR1 and CDR2: MNHEY, SVGAGI. The CDR3 is 14 amino acids. V lost 4 bases, J lost 3 bases, and 12 bases lay in between.

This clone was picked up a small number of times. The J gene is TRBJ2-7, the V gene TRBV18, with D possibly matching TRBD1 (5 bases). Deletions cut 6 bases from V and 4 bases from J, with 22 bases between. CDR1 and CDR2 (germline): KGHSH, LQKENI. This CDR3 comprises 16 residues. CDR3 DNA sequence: TGTGCCAGCTCCACGGCGATATGGGGCGCTCCGTACGAGCAGTACTTC. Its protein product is CASSTAIWGAPYEQYF.

CDR3 nucleotide sequence: TGTGCCAGCAGTGAAGAAGCCTATGGCTACACCTTC. Its translation is CASSEEAYGYTF. The chain is built from TRBV2 and TRBJ1-2; D is uncertain. The CDR3 loop spans 12 amino acids. V was trimmed by 1 base and J by 4 bases, leaving 4 bases between them. The germline V gene encodes CDR1 SNHLY and CDR2 FYNNEI. The entire variable domain, with the rest obtained from reference TRBV2 and TRBJ1-2, is as follows: EPEVTQTPSHQVTQMGQEVILRCVPISNHLYFYWYRQILGQKVEFLVSFYNNEISEKSEIFDDQFSVERPDGSNFTLKIRSTKLEDSAMYFCASSEEAYGYTFGSGTRLTVV.